The rows below give T cell receptor beta chains drawn from one sample of a study of blood T cell repertoires in COVID-19. TCRdb's table, derived via immunoSEQ multiplex PCR, lists solely in-frame clones and lacks some. There are about 75,000 clones in the sample; 79% occur only once, and about 5% lies in the top ten. Sequenced material: peripheral blood. Source of these receptors: a woman older than 75 with active or convalescent COVID-19. CDR3s include the opening cysteine and the closing phenylalanine or tryptophan. The D gene is left open where the match is weak. The size of a clone is reported for some rows only, either as once, few or many, or as a class for expanded clones.

V,J,size,D,CDR3,DNA
TRBV24-1,TRBJ2-1,-,TRBD2,CATSESSGGYNEQFF,TGTGCCACCAGTGAATCTAGCGGGGGGTACAATGAGCAGTTCTTC
TRBV28,TRBJ1-5,-,TRBD1,CASSTQGGKQPQHF,TGTGCCAGCAGTACACAGGGGGGTAAACAGCCCCAGCATTTT
TRBV4-1,TRBJ1-1,once,TRBD1,CASSPRGQGVVEAFF,TGCGCCAGCAGCCCGAGGGGACAGGGGGTTGTTGAAGCTTTCTTT
TRBV6-5,TRBJ1-1,-,-,CASSYSRYTEAFF,TGTGCCAGCAGTTACTCTCGGTACACTGAAGCTTTCTTT
TRBV5-1,TRBJ2-2,-,-,CASTVSGPEAGELFF,TGCGCCAGCACCGTCTCCGGCCCAGAGGCCGGGGAGCTGTTTTTT
TRBV2,TRBJ2-3,-,TRBD1,CASRERTGEADTQYF,TGTGCCAGCAGGGAGCGGACAGGGGAGGCAGATACGCAGTATTTT
TRBV7-3,TRBJ2-5,-,TRBD2,CASSPELAGGKTQYF,TGTGCCAGCAGCCCCGAATTAGCGGGAGGGAAGACCCAGTACTTC
TRBV6-2/TRBV6-3,TRBJ2-7,-,-,CASSYSGHTYEQYF,TGTGCCAGCAGTTACTCGGGACACACCTACGAGCAGTACTTC
TRBV4-2,TRBJ2-7,-,-,CASSQDRSGESYEQYF,TGTGCCAGCAGCCAAGATCGCTCGGGGGAATCCTACGAGCAGTACTTC
TRBV6-2/TRBV6-3,TRBJ1-4,-,-,CASSQRTAIGEKLFF,TGTGCCAGCAGCCAGCGGACAGCCATCGGTGAAAAACTGTTTTTT
TRBV7-8,TRBJ1-5,-,-,CASSLLGRGFTSNQPQHF,TGTGCCAGCAGCTTATTGGGCAGGGGCTTTACTAGCAATCAGCCCCAGCATTTT
TRBV6-5,TRBJ1-2,-,TRBD1,CASSRDRVYGYTF,TGTGCCAGCAGTAGGGACAGAGTCTATGGCTACACCTTC
TRBV30,TRBJ1-3,few,-,CAWGQLTLGNTIYF,TGTGCCTGGGGACAGCTGACTCTTGGAAACACCATATATTTT
TRBV6-1,TRBJ2-7,few,-,CASSEASGTPSYEQYF,TGTGCCAGCAGTGAAGCTTCCGGGACACCTTCCTACGAGCAGTACTTC
TRBV19,TRBJ1-1,once,-,CASSPRNTEAFF,TGTGCCAGTTCACCCAGGAACACTGAAGCTTTCTTT
TRBV4-1,TRBJ2-3,-,TRBD2,CASSQEPGGPDTQYF,TGCGCCAGCAGCCAAGAACCGGGGGGGCCAGATACGCAGTATTTT
TRBV5-1,TRBJ1-4,few,-,CASSLWGREEDEKLFF,TGCGCCAGCAGCTTGTGGGGCAGGGAGGAAGATGAAAAACTGTTTTTT
TRBV7-2,TRBJ2-7,-,TRBD1,CASSYRDRGGDEQYF,TGTGCCAGCAGCTACCGGGACAGGGGAGGGGACGAGCAGTACTTC
TRBV7-2,TRBJ2-3,-,-,CASSYGGLPPSDTQYF,TGTGCCAGCAGTTACGGTGGTCTGCCGCCCTCAGATACGCAGTATTTT
TRBV19,TRBJ1-2,-,-,CASSGKAGPNYGYTF,TGTGCCAGTAGTGGGAAAGCGGGCCCTAACTATGGCTACACCTTC
TRBV12-5,TRBJ2-3,-,-,CASGLYRTDTQYF,TGTGCTAGTGGTTTGTATCGCACAGATACGCAGTATTTT
TRBV7-9,TRBJ2-1,-,TRBD2,CASSVSGRDFNEQFF,TGTGCCAGCAGTGTTAGCGGGAGGGATTTCAACGAGCAGTTCTTC
TRBV6-5,TRBJ1-1,few,TRBD1,CASRTGANTEAFF,TGTGCCAGCCGGACAGGAGCGAACACTGAAGCTTTCTTT
TRBV5-1,TRBJ2-3,-,-,CASSSLGGAEGLTDTQYF,TGCGCCAGCAGCTCGCTAGGGGGGGCCGAGGGTTTAACAGATACGCAGTATTTT
TRBV9,TRBJ2-6,-,-,CASSVDRHSGANVLTF,TGTGCCAGCAGCGTGGATCGACACTCTGGGGCCAACGTCCTGACTTTC